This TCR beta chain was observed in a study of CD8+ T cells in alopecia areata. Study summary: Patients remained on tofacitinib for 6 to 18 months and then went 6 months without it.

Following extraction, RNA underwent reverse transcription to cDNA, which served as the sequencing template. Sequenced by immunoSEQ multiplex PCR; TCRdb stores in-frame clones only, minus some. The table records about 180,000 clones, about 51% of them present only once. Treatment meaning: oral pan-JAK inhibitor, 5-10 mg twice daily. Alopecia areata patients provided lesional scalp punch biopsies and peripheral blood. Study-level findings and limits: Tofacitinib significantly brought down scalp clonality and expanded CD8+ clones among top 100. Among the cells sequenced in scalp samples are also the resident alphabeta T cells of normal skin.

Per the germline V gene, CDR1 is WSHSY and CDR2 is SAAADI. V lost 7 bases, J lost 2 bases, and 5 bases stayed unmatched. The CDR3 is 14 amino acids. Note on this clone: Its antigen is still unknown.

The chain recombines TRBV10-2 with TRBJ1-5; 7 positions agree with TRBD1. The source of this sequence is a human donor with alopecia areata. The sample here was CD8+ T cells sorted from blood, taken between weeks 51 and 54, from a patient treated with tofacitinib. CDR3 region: CASKGQSGNQPQHF. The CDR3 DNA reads TGCGCCAGCAAGGGACAGTCTGGCAATCAGCCCCAGCATTTT.